This T cell receptor (beta chain) was found in a study of cytomegalovirus exposure and HLA in healthy donors. Study-wide results and limits: Judged likely to be a sequencing artifact was a cluster of highly shared sequence variants. In vitro checks showed that a few CMV-associated chains really do target CMV antigens. Most sequenced TCRs were rare (though some public TCRs occurred in many donors).

PCR employed 60 Vbeta and 13 Jbeta primers. Here immunoSEQ multiplex PCR was the method, and the copy in TCRdb shows in-frame clones only, minus some. The sample gives tens of thousands of clones, roughly 73% of which show up once; about 5% is in the top ten. Points on this clone: Antigen unknown.

Trimming shortened V by 3 bases and J by 7 bases, and 14 bases separated the two germline ends. The CDR3 runs to 14 residues. The germline gives CDR1 SGDLS, CDR2 YYNGEE. The source is a male donor in good health and CMV-seropositive. Sequenced input: PBMCs. The chain combines TRBV9 with TRBJ2-1; maybe TRBD2 (7 bases). The CDR3 sequence: CASSDNGGLNEQFF. DNA for the CDR3: TGTGCCAGCAGCGACAACGGGGGGCTAAATGAGCAGTTCTTC.